What follows is one TCR beta chain and its context. Its specificity is unknown. In germline, CDR1 is SGHDT, CDR2 YYEEEE. This CDR3 comprises 16 residues. Trimming took 4 bases from V and 5 from J, leaving 18 bases between them. In the original analysis: ImmunoSEQ junction-only sequences lacked quality scores, so their filtering differed. Produced via immunoSEQ multiplex PCR; TCRdb's table is partial and in-frame only. The V and J calls and clone size are taken from that table; D and trimming were inferred from the DNA. The table includes roughly 2.4 million clones, 95% detected once. This sample is part of a study of shared clonotypes between healthy human individuals. Study-level points and caveats: Compared with clonotypes that all four donors shared, non-shared clonotypes had lower generation probabilities.

The authors divided CD4+ cells into CD45RA+ naive and CD45RA-negative memory subsets. Sample: naive CD4+ T cells sorted from blood. Regarding subset: CD45RA+ positively selected. The rearrangement uses TRBV5-6 and TRBJ1-4; tentative D call: TRBD1 (6 bases). This clonotype was obtained from a young man in good health. CDR3 DNA sequence: TGTGCCAGCAGCCCGGGGGGCCGATCCGCCAATGAAAAACTGTTTTTT. Protein product: CASSPGGRSANEKLFF.